The following is a T cell receptor (beta chain) sequence with its context. Germline CDR1 and CDR2: SGHRS and YFSETQ. There are 12 residues in the CDR3. The ends were cut back, 4 bases at V and 6 bases at J, with 9 bases in the middle. This specimen comes from a study of technical replicates of blood from several donors. The assay was immunoSEQ multiplex PCR, and TCRdb's table has in-frame clones only and misses some. Here the sample spans some 80,000 clones, 97% being singletons. The chain links TRBV5-1 to TRBJ2-3; possibly TRBD2 for D (6 bases). The specimen was T cells isolated from PBMCs. The TCR comes from a human donor in good health. This chain's CDR3 is CASSLTSDTQYF. The CDR3 DNA sequence: TGCGCCAGCAGCCTTACTAGCGATACGCAGTATTTT.